This T cell receptor (beta chain) was identified in a study of OX40 agonist ivuxolimab in advanced cancers. Study in general: Prior anti-PD-1, anti-PD-L1 or anti-CTLA-4 therapy did not bar entry, and 40% to 45% had some.

Points on this clone: The antigen is unknown.

Germline CDR1 SGHAT, CDR2 FQNNGV. There are 15 residues in the CDR3. V shed 4 bases and J 7 bases; nucleotides not matched to a gene: 9. General study findings and limits: Low normalized T-cell clonal expansion was additionally recorded for some nonresponders. Clonal expansion from baseline to week 6 occurred in both CD4+ and CD8+ T cells.

Drawing of blood for sampling happened at baseline, at cycle 4 day 1, and at cycle 7 day 1. Measured with immunoSEQ multiplex PCR; TCRdb has only the in-frame clones, and not every one. This sample yields tens of thousands of clones, of which more than 65% are seen a single time; less than 0.55% belongs to the top ten. This clonotype was obtained from an adult with an advanced solid tumor such as melanoma, head and neck, liver or kidney cancer. The chain combines TRBV11-2 with TRBJ2-3; 9 nucleotides agree with TRBD2. The sample consisted of CD4+ or CD8+ T cells sorted from blood, taken in a trial of the OX40 agonist ivuxolimab. The CDR3 DNA is TGTGCCAGCAGCTCATTAGCGGGAGTCGGGAATACGCAGTATTTT. It specifies CASSSLAGVGNTQYF.